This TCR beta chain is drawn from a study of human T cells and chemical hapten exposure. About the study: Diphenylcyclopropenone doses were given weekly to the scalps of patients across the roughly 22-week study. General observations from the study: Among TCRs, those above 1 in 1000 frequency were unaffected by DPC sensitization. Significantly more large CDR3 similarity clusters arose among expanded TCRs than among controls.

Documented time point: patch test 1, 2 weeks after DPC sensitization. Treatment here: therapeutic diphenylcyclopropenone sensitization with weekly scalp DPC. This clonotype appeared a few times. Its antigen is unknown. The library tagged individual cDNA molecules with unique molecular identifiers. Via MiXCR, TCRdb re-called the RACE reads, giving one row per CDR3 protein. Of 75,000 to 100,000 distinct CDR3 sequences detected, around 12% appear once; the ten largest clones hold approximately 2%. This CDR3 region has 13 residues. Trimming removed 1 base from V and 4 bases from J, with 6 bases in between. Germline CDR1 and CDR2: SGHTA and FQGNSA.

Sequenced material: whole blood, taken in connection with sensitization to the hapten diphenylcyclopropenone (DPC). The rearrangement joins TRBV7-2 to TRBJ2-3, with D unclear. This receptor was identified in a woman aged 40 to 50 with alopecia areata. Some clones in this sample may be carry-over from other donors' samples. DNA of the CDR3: TGTGCCAGCAGCTTAGAATTTTCAGATACGCAGTATTTT. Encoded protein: CASSLEFSDTQYF. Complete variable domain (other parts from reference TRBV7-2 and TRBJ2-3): GAGVSQSPSNKVTEKGKDVELRCDPISGHTALYWYRQSLGQGLEFLIYFQGNSAPDKSGLPSDRFSAERTGGSVSTLTIQRTQQEDSAVYLCASSLEFSDTQYFGPGTRLTVL.